This TCR beta chain was obtained from a study of blood T cells in healthy people across ages. General study results and limits: It was held that the diversity estimates obtained from one million T cells were underestimates. Age showed a roughly linear inverse relationship with TCR beta diversity per million T cells.

Through a sample-barcoded 5' primer and a J-beta primer mix, a second PCR was run for roughly 7 to 12 cycles. Each cDNA molecule was tagged by a template-switch adaptor that had 12 random nucleotides. TCRdb re-called the 5' RACE reads with MiXCR, one entry per CDR3 protein. The sample has roughly 800,000 distinct CDR3 sequences, about 62% seen once. As to this clonotype: Its antigen remains unidentified.

Researchers report isolating at least 6.5 million PBMCs per sample. Sequencing input: blood. The TCR was taken from a man aged 25 to 40 in good health.

The CDR3, as DNA: TGTGCCAGCTCACCTTCGGGACAGGGAAATAACGAGCAGTACTTC. Amino acid sequence: CASSPSGQGNNEQYF. This chain links TRBV18 with TRBJ2-5; 9 bases match TRBD1. The J call may not be correct, given that the DNA end is closer to TRBJ2-7. Germline V lookup: CDR1 KGHSH, CDR2 LQKENI. The CDR3 is 15 residues long.